A selection of T cell receptor beta chains follows, all from one sample in a study of T cell repertoires and HLA-DP antigens. These receptors' antigens are unknown. Method: immunoSEQ multiplex PCR; TCRdb's copy keeps in-frame clones and lacks some. In the table there are around 110,000 clones, around 93% of which are singletons. The sequencing input was CD4+ T cells from PBMCs. These receptors all come from a woman between 18 and 29 years old in good health and CMV-seronegative. Both conserved end residues are part of each CDR3. Each record gives: J gene, D gene, CDR3 length, V gene, clone size, CDR3 DNA, CDR3 protein. D genes are given only for firm matches. Part of the rows lack a size; the others show once, few, many or a class for expanded clones.

>TRBJ2-1|TRBD1|14|TRBV6-5|-
TGTGCCAGCAGTGGTAGACAGGGATACAATGAGCAGTTCTTC
CASSGRQGYNEQFF
>TRBJ2-5|-|14|TRBV19|few
TGTGCCAGTAGTCTCAATACGGGCCAAGAGACCCAGTACTTC
CASSLNTGQETQYF
>TRBJ2-5|-|15|TRBV5-1|-
TGCGCCAGCAGTAGAGCAGGAACTTCCCAAGAGACCCAGTACTTC
CASSRAGTSQETQYF
>TRBJ2-7|TRBD1|16|TRBV5-6|-
TGTGCCAGCAGCTTTTCAACAGGGGGGCTATCCTACGAGCAGTACTTC
CASSFSTGGLSYEQYF
>TRBJ1-2|TRBD1|15|TRBV6-1|-
TGTGCCAGCAGTGTCTGGACAGGGGCTAACTATGGCTACACCTTC
CASSVWTGANYGYTF
>TRBJ1-1|TRBD1|14|TRBV29-1|-
TGCAGCGTTGCCGTACAGGGGGCACGGACTGAAGCTTTCTTT
CSVAVQGARTEAFF
>TRBJ2-1|-|14|TRBV5-1|-
TGCGCCAGCAGCCCACCGAGCTCCTACAATGAGCAGTTCTTC
CASSPPSSYNEQFF
>TRBJ2-1|TRBD2|18|TRBV27|once
TGTGCCAGCCTTTCCCGCAGACTAGCGGGAGTTGCCGGCAATGAGCAGTTCTTC
CASLSRRLAGVAGNEQFF
>TRBJ2-2|-|12|TRBV15|-
TGTGCCACCAGCATCGTCACCGGGGAGCTGTTTTTT
CATSIVTGELFF
>TRBJ2-3|-|13|TRBV28|-
TGTGCCAGCGTGGAGGGTAGAACAGATACGCAGTATTTT
CASVEGRTDTQYF
>TRBJ2-1|TRBD2|17|TRBV4-2|-
TGTGCCAGCAGCCAAGACGTGGCCAGCGGGGTGTACAATGAGCAGTTCTTC
CASSQDVASGVYNEQFF
>TRBJ1-5|TRBD1|16|TRBV2|-
TGTGCCAGCAGAAAACCGGGACAGGGGACAAATCAGCCCCAGCATTTT
CASRKPGQGTNQPQHF
>TRBJ2-7|-|15|TRBV7-3|few
TGTGCCAGCAGCTACGGTCGGGGAGGCTCCTACGAGCAGTACTTC
CASSYGRGGSYEQYF
>TRBJ1-1|TRBD1|14|TRBV5-8|once
TGTGCCAGCGACCGGGACAGGATGAACACTGAAGCTTTCTTT
CASDRDRMNTEAFF
>TRBJ1-2|-|15|TRBV6-1|-
TGTGCCAGCAGAAGGGACACGCAAATTAACTATGGCTACACCTTC
CASRRDTQINYGYTF
>TRBJ2-5|-|14|TRBV5-6|-
TGTGCCAGCAGACCACCGGGAGTCCAAGAGACCCAGTACTTC
CASRPPGVQETQYF
>TRBJ1-2|TRBD1|14|TRBV28|-
TGTGCCAGCAGTTCCGGGACAGGAGGTTATGGCTACACCTTC
CASSSGTGGYGYTF
>TRBJ2-1|TRBD2|18|TRBV4-1|-
TGCGCCAGCAGCCAAAGACTAGCGGGGGTTCCCCTGTACAATGAGCAGTTCTTC
CASSQRLAGVPLYNEQFF
>TRBJ1-2|-|12|TRBV2|-
TGTGCCAGCAGTGCAGGGGTGGAAGGCTACACCTTC
CASSAGVEGYTF
>TRBJ2-3|-|13|TRBV6-6|-
TGTGCCACCCTTCGAGTGGGCACAGATACGCAGTATTTT
CATLRVGTDTQYF
>TRBJ1-1|-|13|TRBV9|-
TGTGCCAGCAGCGTTACAGGGAGCACTGAAGCTTTCTTT
CASSVTGSTEAFF
>TRBJ2-7|TRBD2|19|TRBV27|-
TGTGCCAGCACCCTAACGGCTCTAGCGGGAGGGCCGGGGGCCTACGAGCAGTACTTC
CASTLTALAGGPGAYEQYF
>TRBJ1-1|-|17|TRBV7-8|-
TGTGCCAGCAGCTTAGCGCGGTGGGGCAGGGGGAACACTGAAGCTTTCTTT
CASSLARWGRGNTEAFF
>TRBJ2-1|-|15|TRBV19|once
TGTGCCAGTCGGGCAGGGAGGAGCTCCTACAATGAGCAGTTCTTC
CASRAGRSSYNEQFF
>TRBJ2-4|TRBD1|16|TRBV7-3|-
TGTGCCAGCAGCTTGGGCCCGACAGGGGCTGGGAACATTCAGTACTTC
CASSLGPTGAGNIQYF
>TRBJ1-5|-|15|TRBV28|-
TGTGCCAGCAGGACGGACAGTCTTGGGAATCAGCCCCAGCATTTT
CASRTDSLGNQPQHF
>TRBJ2-3|-|13|TRBV9|-
TGTGCCAGCAGCGTAGGGGGAACAGATACGCAGTATTTT
CASSVGGTDTQYF
>TRBJ2-3|TRBD2|12|TRBV2|-
TGTGCCAGCAGTCGACTAGCGGGAACGCAGTATTTT
CASSRLAGTQYF
>TRBJ1-1|-|16|TRBV5-6|-
TGTGCCGGCAGCCCCTCAACAGGCGTAATGAACACTGAAGCTTTCTTT
CAGSPSTGVMNTEAFF
>TRBJ2-7|-|14|TRBV7-9|once
TGTGCCAGCAGCCCTAACCTCGGGGACTACGAGCAGTACTTC
CASSPNLGDYEQYF
>TRBJ2-7|TRBD1|15|TRBV14|-
TGTGCCAGCAGCCACTTAGACAGGGGGTCCTACGAGCAGTACTTC
CASSHLDRGSYEQYF
>TRBJ2-7|TRBD1|15|TRBV27|-
TGTGCCAGCAGTTTATCCCCCGACAGGGCCTACGAGCAGTACTTC
CASSLSPDRAYEQYF
>TRBJ1-4|-|16|TRBV6-6|-
TGTGCCAGCAGCCCAATCGGGGAGGCGCGGAATGAAAAACTGTTTTTT
CASSPIGEARNEKLFF
>TRBJ2-7|TRBD2|12|TRBV2|-
TGTGCCAGCAGGGACGGACTAGCGGGAGGATACTTC
CASRDGLAGGYF
>TRBJ2-1|TRBD2|17|TRBV4-1|-
TGCGCCAGCAGCCCCCCCCAGCTAGCGGGGGGACACAATGAGCAGTTCTTC
CASSPPQLAGGHNEQFF
>TRBJ1-2|-|15|TRBV28|-
TGTGCCAGCAGTGAGGCTGGGGGACTTCCCTATGGCTACACCTTC
CASSEAGGLPYGYTF
>TRBJ2-4|-|15|TRBV7-9|-
TGTGCCAGCAGCTCGGACAGTCTAGCCAAAAACATTCAGTACTTC
CASSSDSLAKNIQYF
>TRBJ2-4|-|14|TRBV19|-
TGTGCCAGTAGTATTACCCTGGGGGCCAACATTCAGTACTTC
CASSITLGANIQYF
>TRBJ1-2|TRBD1|19|TRBV2|-
TGTGCCAGCAACCCAAGGGGGACAGGAAACCGGAAAGCTAACTATGGCTACACCTTC
CASNPRGTGNRKANYGYTF
>TRBJ1-4|-|13|TRBV29-1|-
TGCAGCGTTGATTCAGGGGATGGTGAAAAACTGTTTTTT
CSVDSGDGEKLFF
>TRBJ2-7|-|17|TRBV7-7|-
TGTGCTAGCAACTGTAGGGAATCCGTGACGTTTTACTACGAGCAGTACTTC
CASNCRESVTFYYEQYF
>TRBJ1-1|TRBD1|15|TRBV19|-
TGTGCCAGTAGTATTTTGGGACAGGGGAACACTGAAGCTTTCTTT
CASSILGQGNTEAFF
>TRBJ2-3|TRBD1|16|TRBV13|-
TGTGCCAGCAGCTTAGAGACAGGGAAAAGCACAGATACGCAGTATTTT
CASSLETGKSTDTQYF
>TRBJ2-7|TRBD2|14|TRBV6-5|-
TGTGCCAGCAGTTCCTGGACTAGTAACTACGAGCAGTACTTC
CASSSWTSNYEQYF
>TRBJ2-2|-|14|TRBV5-4|-
TGTGCCAGCAGCTGGGGCAATGGGGCCGGGGAGCTGTTTTTT
CASSWGNGAGELFF
>TRBJ1-5|-|15|TRBV9|-
TGTGCCAGCAGCGTAGACGGGGCCGTCCGGCAGCCCCAGCATTTT
CASSVDGAVRQPQHF
>TRBJ1-6|-|18|TRBV2|few
TGTGCCAGCAGTGAAACCCCGGGAGGGAGCTCCTATAATTCACCCCTCCACTTT
CASSETPGGSSYNSPLHF
>TRBJ2-3|-|16|TRBV7-2|-
TGTGCCAGCAGCTTAGTCGGGGGTTCGGGCACAGATACGCAGTATTTT
CASSLVGGSGTDTQYF
>TRBJ2-1|-|13|TRBV19|-
TGTGCCAGTAGTATGGCGGGCGAGGATGAGCAGTTCTTC
CASSMAGEDEQFF